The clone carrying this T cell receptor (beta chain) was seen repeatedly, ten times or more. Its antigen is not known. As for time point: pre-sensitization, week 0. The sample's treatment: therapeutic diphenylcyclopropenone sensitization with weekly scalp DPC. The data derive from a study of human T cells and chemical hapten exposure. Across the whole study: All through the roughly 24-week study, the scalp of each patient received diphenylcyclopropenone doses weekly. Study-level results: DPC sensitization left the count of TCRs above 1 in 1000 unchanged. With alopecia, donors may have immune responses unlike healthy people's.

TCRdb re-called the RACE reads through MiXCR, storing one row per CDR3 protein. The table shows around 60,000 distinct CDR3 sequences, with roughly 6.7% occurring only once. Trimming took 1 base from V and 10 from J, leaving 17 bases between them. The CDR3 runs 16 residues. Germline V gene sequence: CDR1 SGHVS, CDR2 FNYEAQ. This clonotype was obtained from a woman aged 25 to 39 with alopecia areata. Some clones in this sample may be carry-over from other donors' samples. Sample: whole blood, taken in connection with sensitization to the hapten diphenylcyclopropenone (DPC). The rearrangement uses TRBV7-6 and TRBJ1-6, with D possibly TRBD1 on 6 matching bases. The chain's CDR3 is CASSLGGNLQGSPLHF. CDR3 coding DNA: TGTGCCAGCAGCTTAGGGGGTAATTTACAGGGCTCACCCCTCCACTTT.